This T cell receptor (beta chain) was recovered during a study of cytomegalovirus exposure and HLA in healthy donors. Study in general: Some 180 million T cells yielded under 130 million unique TCR beta sequences in earlier analysis. Study conclusions and caveats: It was reported that the classifier diagnosed cytomegalovirus status with high specificity and sensitivity in both the original and validation cohorts. Whilst most TCR sequences proved rare, a subset of public TCRs occurred across many donors. TCR beta V segments were, for the most part, productive about 87% or about 30% of the time in an earlier analysis.

Points on this clone: Antigen unknown.

The CDR3 loop spans 16 amino acids. V dropped 4 bases and J dropped 5; count of bases not matched to a gene: 13. Germline V gene sequence: CDR1 SGHTA, CDR2 FQGNSA. The PCR made use of 60 Vbeta and 13 Jbeta primers. Only in-frame clones appear in the TCRdb table, and some are missing; sequencing was by immunoSEQ multiplex PCR. The sample's table shows approximately 120,000 clones. The chain couples TRBV7-2 to TRBJ2-7, with 8 bases lining up with TRBD2. Specimen: PBMCs. The TCR was taken from a man younger than 30 in good health and CMV-seronegative. The CDR3 DNA follows: TGTGCCAGCAGCTCTCGAACGGGACTAGTTCTGAACGAGCAGTACTTC. Translated: CASSSRTGLVLNEQYF.